This TCR beta chain was identified in a study of CXCR3-negative and CXCR3-positive naive CD8 T cells. Findings of the study overall: CXCR3-positive naive cells carried more hydrophobic TRB CDR3s than CXCR3-negative naive cells did.

UMI-labeled 5' RACE TRB cDNA libraries were prepared from the cells. TCRdb reprocessed the 5' RACE reads and reports one entry per CDR3 protein, with no DNA. Here the sample table reports over 150,000 distinct CDR3 sequences. Germline values: CDR1 SGDLS, CDR2 YYNGEE. The CDR3 is 13 residues long. Concerning this clonotype: What it recognizes is unknown.

This chain uses TRBV9 with TRBJ2-1; TCRdb calls TRBD1, which cannot be checked without DNA. The receptor comes from a human donor in good health. Some clones in this sample may be carry-over from other donors' samples. Material: naive CXCR3+ CD8+ T cells from blood. Subset given: CD45RO-CCR7+CD27+CD95- naive CD8+ T cells expressing CXCR3 (TNR3+). The CDR3 reads CASSPSGEREQFF.